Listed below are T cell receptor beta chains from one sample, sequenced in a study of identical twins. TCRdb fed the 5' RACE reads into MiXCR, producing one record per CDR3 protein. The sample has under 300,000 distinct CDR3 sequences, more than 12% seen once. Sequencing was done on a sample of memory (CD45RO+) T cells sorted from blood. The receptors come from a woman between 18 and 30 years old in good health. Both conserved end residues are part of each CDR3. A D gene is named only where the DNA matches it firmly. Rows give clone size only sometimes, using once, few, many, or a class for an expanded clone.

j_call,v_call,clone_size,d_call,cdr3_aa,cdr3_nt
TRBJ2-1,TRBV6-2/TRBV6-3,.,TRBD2,CASRTGTSANNEQFF,TGTGCCAGCAGAACCGGGACTAGCGCCAACAATGAGCAGTTCTTC
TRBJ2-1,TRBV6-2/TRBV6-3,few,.,CASSQLRVTYNEQFF,TGTGCCAGCAGCCAACTCAGGGTTACCTACAATGAGCAGTTCTTC
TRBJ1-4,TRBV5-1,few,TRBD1,CASSSPGQGDEKLFF,TGCGCCAGCAGCTCTCCGGGACAGGGAGATGAAAAACTGTTTTTT
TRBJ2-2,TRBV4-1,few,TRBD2,CASSPGLADANTGELFF,TGCGCCAGCAGCCCGGGACTAGCGGACGCGAACACCGGGGAGCTGTTTTTT
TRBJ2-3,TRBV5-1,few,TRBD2,CASSLLTSADTQYF,TGCGCCAGCAGCTTACTGACTAGCGCCGATACGCAGTATTTT
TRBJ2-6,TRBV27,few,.,CASSFRLSGANVLTF,TGTGCCAGCAGTTTCCGGTTGTCTGGGGCCAACGTCCTGACTTTC
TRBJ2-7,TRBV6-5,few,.,CASSSYTNEQYF,TGTGCCAGCAGTTCCTACACCAACGAGCAGTACTTC
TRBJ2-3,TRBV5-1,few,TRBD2,CASSLADPSSGRAFGTQYF,TGCGCCAGCAGCTTGGCCGATCCCTCTAGCGGGAGGGCGTTTGGTACGCAGTATTTT
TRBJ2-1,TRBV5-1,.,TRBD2,CASSLAGTSAFNEQFF,TGCGCCAGCAGCTTGGCAGGGACTAGCGCGTTTAATGAGCAGTTCTTC
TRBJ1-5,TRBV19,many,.,CASSMAGFRQPQHF,TGTGCCAGTAGTATGGCGGGGTTCCGGCAGCCCCAGCATTTT
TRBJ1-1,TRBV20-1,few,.,CSASRVGTEAFF,TGCAGTGCTAGTAGGGTCGGCACTGAAGCTTTCTTT
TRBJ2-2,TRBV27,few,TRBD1,CASSFRDRDPGELFF,TGTGCCAGCAGTTTCCGGGACAGGGATCCCGGGGAGCTGTTTTTT
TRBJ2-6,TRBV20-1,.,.,CSATRPTVGANVLTF,TGCAGTGCTACACGTCCGACTGTTGGGGCCAACGTCCTGACTTTC
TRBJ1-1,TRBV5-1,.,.,CASSPRGRRMNTEAFF,TGCGCCAGCAGCCCCCGAGGGCGGCGAATGAACACTGAAGCTTTCTTT
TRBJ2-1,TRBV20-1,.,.,CSAQGPTVNNEQFF,TGCAGTGCCCAGGGGCCTACGGTGAACAATGAGCAGTTCTTC
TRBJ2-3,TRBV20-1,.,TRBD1,CSASPLGQGARDTQYF,TGCAGTGCTAGCCCGTTGGGACAGGGGGCAAGGGATACGCAGTATTTT
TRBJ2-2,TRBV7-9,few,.,CASSLSSPAGELFF,TGTGCCAGCAGCTTATCTTCCCCGGCCGGGGAGCTGTTTTTT
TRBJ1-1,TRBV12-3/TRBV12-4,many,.,CASTIGQLNTEAFF,TGTGCCAGCACTATTGGACAGCTGAACACTGAAGCTTTCTTT
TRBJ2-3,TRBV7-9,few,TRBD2,CASSRLAGGNTQYF,TGTGCCAGCAGCCGACTAGCGGGGGGGAATACGCAGTATTTT
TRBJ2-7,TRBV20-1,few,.,CSAGRAIELEQYF,TGCAGTGCTGGTAGGGCCATCGAACTCGAGCAGTACTTC
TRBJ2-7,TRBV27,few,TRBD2,CASSPLAGGYYEQYF,TGTGCCAGCAGTCCCTTAGCGGGAGGGTACTACGAGCAGTACTTC
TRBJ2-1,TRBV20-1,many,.,CSARDTGRSRNEQFF,TGCAGTGCTAGAGATACAGGACGTTCAAGGAATGAGCAGTTCTTC
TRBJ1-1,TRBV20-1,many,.,CSAREPGAEAFF,TGCAGTGCTAGAGAACCTGGTGCTGAAGCTTTCTTT
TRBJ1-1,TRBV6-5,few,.,CACQREGTEAFF,TGTGCCTGCCAAAGGGAAGGCACTGAAGCTTTCTTT
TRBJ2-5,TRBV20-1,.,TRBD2,CSARSGLAGGPLPETQYF,TGCAGTGCTAGGTCCGGACTAGCGGGAGGGCCTCTCCCGGAGACCCAGTACTTC
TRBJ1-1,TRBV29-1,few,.,CSVGLSGRGWTEAFF,TGCAGCGTTGGATTGTCGGGCAGGGGTTGGACTGAAGCTTTCTTT
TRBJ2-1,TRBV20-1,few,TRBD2,CSAIGTSRSSYNEQFF,TGCAGTGCTATAGGGACTAGCCGGAGCTCCTACAATGAGCAGTTCTTC
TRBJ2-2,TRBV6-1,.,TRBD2,CASSEVGLAGAIAGELFF,TGTGCCAGCAGTGAAGTTGGGCTAGCGGGAGCTATCGCCGGGGAGCTGTTTTTT
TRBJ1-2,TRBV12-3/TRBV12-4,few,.,CASSTGGYTF,TGTGCCAGCAGCACTGGGGGCTACACCTTC
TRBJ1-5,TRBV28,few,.,CASSLSQGIGPQHF,TGTGCCAGCAGTTTATCCCAGGGTATAGGGCCCCAGCATTTT
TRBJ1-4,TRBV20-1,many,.,CSALWRDPDEKLFF,TGCAGTGCTCTGTGGAGGGACCCAGATGAAAAACTGTTTTTT
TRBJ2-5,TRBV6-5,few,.,CASSFKVERAPETQYF,TGTGCCAGCAGTTTTAAGGTCGAGCGGGCGCCAGAGACCCAGTACTTC
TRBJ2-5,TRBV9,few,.,CASSVGGELGTQYF,TGTGCCAGCAGCGTAGGCGGGGAACTGGGGACCCAGTACTTC
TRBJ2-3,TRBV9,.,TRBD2,CASSVVSLAGTDTQYF,TGTGCCAGCAGCGTAGTATCACTAGCGGGGACAGATACGCAGTATTTT
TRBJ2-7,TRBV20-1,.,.,CSVEKGYEQYF,TGCAGTGTGGAAAAGGGCTACGAGCAGTACTTC
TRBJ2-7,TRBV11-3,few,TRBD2,CASSVYSGGNEQYF,TGTGCCAGCAGCGTATATAGCGGGGGTAACGAGCAGTACTTC
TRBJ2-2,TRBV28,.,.,CASSLAAGELFF,TGTGCCAGCAGTTTAGCGGCCGGGGAGCTGTTTTTT